This passage covers 10 T cell receptor beta chains from one sample sequenced in a study of siplizumab effects on memory and regulatory T cells. Sequencing was performed with immunoSEQ multiplex PCR; in TCRdb, only in-frame clones are kept and a portion is missing. The profile shows about 110,000 clones, 90% to 95% of them singletons. Sequencing was carried out using Tregs sorted from blood. The receptors originated from a human donor in good health.

A single count supports this clone. Written as DNA, the CDR3 is TGTGCCAGCACCATGGGGACTAGCGTCTCCTACGAGCAGTACTTC. It encodes CASTMGTSVSYEQYF. This sequence joins TRBV7-2 and TRBJ2-7; 10 bases match TRBD2. V was clipped by 7 bases and J by 0 bases; unmatched bases: 6. CDR3 size: 15 residues. Per the germline V gene, CDR1 is SGHTA and CDR2 is FQGNSA.

Points on this clone: One end of the junction fails to match germline, which may point to a read error. The genes are TRBV6-6 and TRBJ1-4; D is ambiguous. The germline V gene has CDR1 MNHNY and CDR2 SVGAGI (reference sequence). This CDR3 is 12 amino acids long. The CDR3 reads CASSYRGEELFF. DNA for the CDR3: TGTGCCAGCAGTTACCGGGGTGAAGAACTGTTTTTT.

The chain employs TRBV5-6 and TRBJ2-1; D remains ambiguous. The germline V and J ends were trimmed by 4 bases and 7 bases, with 12 bases remaining between them. Germline-derived CDR1 and CDR2 are SGHDT and YYEEEE. This CDR3 has 13 amino acids. CDR3 protein: CASSVMTQNEQFF. CDR3 DNA sequence: TGTGCCAGCAGCGTGATGACTCAGAATGAGCAGTTCTTC.

V is TRBV5-1 and J is TRBJ1-1; 7 nucleotides line up with TRBD1. Losses at the gene ends were 1 base for V and 6 bases for J; bases not matched to a gene: 12. Germline lookup yields CDR1 SGHRS and CDR2 YFSETQ. This CDR3 comprises 16 residues. The CDR3 spells CASSLTPTGIAPEAFF. Here the CDR3 DNA reads TGCGCCAGCAGCTTGACACCGACAGGGATCGCGCCTGAAGCTTTCTTT. Full variable domain (remainder filled in from reference TRBV5-1 and TRBJ1-1): KAGVTQTPRYLIKTRGQQVTLSCSPISGHRSVSWYQQTPGQGLQFLFEYFSETQRNKGNFPGRFSGRQFSNSRSEMNVSTLELGDSALYLCASSLTPTGIAPEAFFGQGTRLTVV.

The chain combines TRBV5-6 with TRBJ1-2; D is uncertain. This CDR3 comprises 12 residues. Trimming pared 9 bases from V and 3 bases from J, leaving 12 bases between. The germline V gene has CDR1 SGHDT and CDR2 YYEEEE. CDR3 residues: CATRGRDYGYTF. CDR3 bases: TGTGCCACCAGAGGGAGAGACTATGGCTACACCTTC.

This chain joins TRBV27 and TRBJ1-2; D is undetermined. Per the germline V gene, CDR1 is MNHEY and CDR2 is SMNVEV (reference sequence). The V gene lost 5 bases and the J gene lost 6 bases, with 13 bases spanning the gap. This CDR3 spans 13 amino acids. CDR3 DNA: TGTGCCAGCAGTAAAACAGCTGGCGATGGCTACACCTTC. As protein: CASSKTAGDGYTF.

The chain is built from TRBV18 and TRBJ2-3, with unresolved D. V was shortened by 4 bases and J by 0 bases, with 14 bases between the two germline ends. The CDR3 length is 16 residues. From germline, CDR1 is KGHSH and CDR2 LQKENI. The CDR3 loop is CASSLLPGASTDTQYF. In DNA, the CDR3 is TGTGCCAGCTCACTCCTCCCAGGCGCTAGCACAGATACGCAGTATTTT. Full variable domain (remainder filled in from reference TRBV18 and TRBJ2-3): NAGVMQNPRHLVRRRGQEARLRCSPMKGHSHVYWYRQLPEEGLKFMVYLQKENIIDESGMPKERFSAEFPKEGPSILRIQQVVRGDSAAYFCASSLLPGASTDTQYFGPGTRLTVL.

The rearrangement joins TRBV18 to TRBJ2-1; no reliable D call. Germline V gene data show CDR1 as KGHSH and CDR2 as LQKENI. This CDR3 spans 13 amino acids. Trimming shortened V by 6 bases and J by 5 bases, and 11 bases separated the two germline ends. The CDR3 reads CASSPAAHNEQFF. DNA for the CDR3: TGTGCCAGCTCCCCCGCGGCCCACAATGAGCAGTTCTTC.

The V call is TRBV10-3, the J call TRBJ1-2; 7 nucleotides align to TRBD1. The CDR3 consists of 12 residues. Germline CDR1 ENHRY, CDR2 SYGVKD. With 10 bases clipped from V and 3 bases from J, the junction kept 5 bases outside the gene matches. CDR3 amino acids: CASSRGDYGYTF. CDR3 nucleotide sequence: TGTGCCAGCTCCAGGGGGGACTATGGCTACACCTTC.

This chain uses TRBV28 with TRBJ1-6; a weak D match, TRBD1 (6 bases). V was shortened by 4 bases and J by 8 bases, with 12 bases between the two germline ends. Germline CDR1 reads MDHEN; CDR2 reads SYDVKM. This CDR3 contains 14 residues. The chain's CDR3 is CASSWAGGYSPLHF. In DNA form, the CDR3 reads TGTGCCAGCAGTTGGGCGGGGGGCTATTCACCCCTCCACTTT.